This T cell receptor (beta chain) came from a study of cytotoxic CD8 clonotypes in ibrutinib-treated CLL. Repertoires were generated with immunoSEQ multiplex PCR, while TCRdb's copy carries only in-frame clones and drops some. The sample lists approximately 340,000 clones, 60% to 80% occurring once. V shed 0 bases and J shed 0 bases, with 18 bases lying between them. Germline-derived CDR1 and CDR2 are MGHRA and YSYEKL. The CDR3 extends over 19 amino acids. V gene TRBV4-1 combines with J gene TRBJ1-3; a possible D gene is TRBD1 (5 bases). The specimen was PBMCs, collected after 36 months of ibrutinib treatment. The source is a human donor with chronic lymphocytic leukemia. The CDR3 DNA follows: TGCGCCAGCAGCCAAGATCCCCGAGACAGAGTAAGCTCTGGAAACACCATATATTTT. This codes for CASSQDPRDRVSSGNTIYF.